The T cell receptor beta chain described here comes from a study of T cell repertoires in cytomegalovirus infection (dated by TCRdb to between 2018 and 2021). Regarding the study in general: Because public TCR beta signatures pointed to carriage of CMV infection together with the matching HLA type, the HLA type of each donor mattered for the analysis.

Trimming removed 5 bases from V and 3 bases from J, leaving 14 bases between the germline ends. From the cysteine up to the phenylalanine, the CDR3 has a length of 14 residues. Only the CDR3 DNA stays, 42 bases, in frame from base 1. The germline V gene sets CDR1 to MDHEN and CDR2 to SYDVKM. Data came from an Illumina HiSeq 1500. The public reads were quality trimmed at Q25 with fastp and then assembled into clones with MiXCR by TCRdb, keeping productive beta chains. Every entry covers one CDR3 protein and lists the most common genes and DNA from its rows. The sample table contains 350,000 to 450,000 distinct CDR3 sequences; only one count was recorded for less than 20% of them. Roughly 8.7% of the sample belongs to the ten largest clones. Study-wide conclusions, independent of this receptor: In both this cohort and an independent roughly 350-donor cohort, the cumulative frequency of public TCR beta family members distinguished carriers of CMV infection plus the relevant HLA type. The ex vivo response was dominated by HLA-C-restricted CMV-specific TCR beta clonotypes, and the single most frequent clonotype in two of eight donors was supplied by these HLA-C-restricted clonotypes.

This clonotype has a handful of counts. It has no known antigen specificity. No base quality values were provided; no much bigger clone lies one nucleotide off. This receptor was identified in a human donor in good health (CMV status not recorded). Some clones in this sample may be carry-over from other donors' samples. Material for sequencing was PBMCs. The rearrangement combines TRBV28 with TRBJ2-7, and perhaps TRBD1 as D gene, on 6 matching bases. Here the CDR3 is given as CASSLTGRNYEQYF. In nucleotides, the sequence is TGTGCCAGCAGTCTCACAGGGAGAAACTACGAGCAGTACTTC. With the rest looked up from the reference TRBV28 and TRBJ2-7 genes rather than sequenced, the full variable domain is DVKVTQSSRYLVKRTGEKVFLECVQDMDHENMFWYRQDPGLGLRLIYFSYDVKMKEKGDIPEGYSVSREKKERFSLILESASTNQTSMYLCASSLTGRNYEQYFGPGTRLTVT.